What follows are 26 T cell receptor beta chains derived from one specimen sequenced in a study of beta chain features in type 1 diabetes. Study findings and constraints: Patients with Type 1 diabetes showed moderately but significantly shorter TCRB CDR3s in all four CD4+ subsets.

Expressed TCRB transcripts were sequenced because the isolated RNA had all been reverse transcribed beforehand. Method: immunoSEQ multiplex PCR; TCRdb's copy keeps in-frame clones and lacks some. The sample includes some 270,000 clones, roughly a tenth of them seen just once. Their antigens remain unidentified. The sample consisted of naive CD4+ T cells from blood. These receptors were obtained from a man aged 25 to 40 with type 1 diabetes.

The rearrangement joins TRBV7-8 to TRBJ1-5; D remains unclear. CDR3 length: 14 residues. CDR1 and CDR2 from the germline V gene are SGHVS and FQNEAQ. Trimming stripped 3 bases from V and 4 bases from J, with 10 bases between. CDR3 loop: CASSFGRLNQPQHF. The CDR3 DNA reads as TGTGCCAGCAGCTTTGGCAGGTTGAATCAGCCCCAGCATTTT.

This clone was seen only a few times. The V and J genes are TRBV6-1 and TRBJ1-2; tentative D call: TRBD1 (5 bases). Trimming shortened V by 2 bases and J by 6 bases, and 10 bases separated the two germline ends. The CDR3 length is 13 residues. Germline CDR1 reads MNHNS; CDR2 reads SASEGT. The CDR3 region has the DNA TGTGCCAGCAGTGAACAGGGTCCTGATGGCTACACCTTC. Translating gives CASSEQGPDGYTF.

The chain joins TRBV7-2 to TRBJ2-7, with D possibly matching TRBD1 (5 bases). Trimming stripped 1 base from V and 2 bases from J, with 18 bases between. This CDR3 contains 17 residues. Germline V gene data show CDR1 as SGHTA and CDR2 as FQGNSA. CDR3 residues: CASSLVGAEIGAYEQYF. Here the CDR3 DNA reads TGTGCCAGCAGCTTAGTGGGTGCGGAGATAGGGGCCTACGAGCAGTACTTC.

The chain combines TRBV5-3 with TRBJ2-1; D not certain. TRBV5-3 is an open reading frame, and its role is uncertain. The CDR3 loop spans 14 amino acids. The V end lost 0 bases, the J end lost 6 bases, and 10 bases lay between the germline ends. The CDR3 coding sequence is TGTGCCAGAAGCTTGGATCTTCAGTTCAATGAGCAGTTCTTC. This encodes CARSLDLQFNEQFF.

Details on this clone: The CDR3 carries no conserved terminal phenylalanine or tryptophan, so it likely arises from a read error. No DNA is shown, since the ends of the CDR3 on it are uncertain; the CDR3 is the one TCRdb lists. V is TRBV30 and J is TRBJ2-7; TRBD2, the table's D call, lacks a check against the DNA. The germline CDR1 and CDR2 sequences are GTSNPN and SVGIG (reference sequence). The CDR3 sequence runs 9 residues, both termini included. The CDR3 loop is CAWRKPGGL.

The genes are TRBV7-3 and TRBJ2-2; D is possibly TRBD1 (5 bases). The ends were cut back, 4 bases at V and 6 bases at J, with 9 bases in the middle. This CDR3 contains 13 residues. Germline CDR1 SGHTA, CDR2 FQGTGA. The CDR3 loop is CASSSGLPGELFF. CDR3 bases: TGTGCCAGCAGCTCAGGGTTGCCCGGGGAGCTGTTTTTT.

CDR3 coding DNA: TGTGCCAGCAGTGAAATGGGGTGGGGACAGGGGGTTCGGCAGTACTTC. Translated, it gives CASSEMGWGQGVRQYF. The J gene is TRBJ2-7, the V gene TRBV6-1; 11 bases map to TRBD1. J lost 9 bases, V lost 2 bases, and 12 bases had no gene match. Germline-derived CDR1 and CDR2 are MNHNS and SASEGT. The CDR3 runs to 16 residues.

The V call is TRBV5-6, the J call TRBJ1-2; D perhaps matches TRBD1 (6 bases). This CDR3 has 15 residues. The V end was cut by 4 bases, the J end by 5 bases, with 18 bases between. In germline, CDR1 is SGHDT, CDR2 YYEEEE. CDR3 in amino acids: CASSPEGGRGYGYTF. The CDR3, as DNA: TGTGCCAGCAGCCCGGAGGGGGGGCGCGGTTATGGCTACACCTTC.

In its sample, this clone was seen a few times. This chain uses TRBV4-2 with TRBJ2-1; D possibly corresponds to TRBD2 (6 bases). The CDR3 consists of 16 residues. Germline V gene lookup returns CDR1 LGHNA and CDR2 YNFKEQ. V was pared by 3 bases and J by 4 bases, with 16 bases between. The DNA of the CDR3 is TGTGCCAGCAGCCATCCCCGGGACTCCTCGTACAATGAGCAGTTCTTC. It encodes CASSHPRDSSYNEQFF.

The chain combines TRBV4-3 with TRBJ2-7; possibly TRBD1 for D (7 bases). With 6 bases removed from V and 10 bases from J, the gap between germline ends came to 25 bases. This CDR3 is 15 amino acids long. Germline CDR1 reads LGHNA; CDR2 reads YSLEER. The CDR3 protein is CASSHRLGGQLEQYF. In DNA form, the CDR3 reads TGCGCCAGCAGTCATAGACTAGGGGGACAGTTGGAACAGTACTTC.

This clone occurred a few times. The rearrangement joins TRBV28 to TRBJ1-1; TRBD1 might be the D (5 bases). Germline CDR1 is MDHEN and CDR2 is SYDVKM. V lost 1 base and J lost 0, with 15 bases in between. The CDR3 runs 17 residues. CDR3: CASSLSIREGLNTEAFF. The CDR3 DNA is TGTGCCAGCAGTTTATCGATTCGGGAGGGGTTGAACACTGAAGCTTTCTTT.

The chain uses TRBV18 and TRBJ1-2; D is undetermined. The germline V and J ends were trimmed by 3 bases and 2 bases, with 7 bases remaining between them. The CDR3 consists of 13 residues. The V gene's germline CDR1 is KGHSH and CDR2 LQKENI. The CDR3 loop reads CASSPEQNYGYTF. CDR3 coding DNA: TGTGCCAGCTCACCGGAACAGAACTATGGCTACACCTTC. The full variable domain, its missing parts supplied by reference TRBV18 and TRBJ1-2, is NAGVMQNPRHLVRRRGQEARLRCSPMKGHSHVYWYRQLPEEGLKFMVYLQKENIIDESGMPKERFSAEFPKEGPSILRIQQVVRGDSAAYFCASSPEQNYGYTFGSGTRLTVV.

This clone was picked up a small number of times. CDR3 loop: CASRAGWQETQYF. The CDR3 nucleotides are TGTGCCAGTAGGGCAGGGTGGCAAGAGACCCAGTACTTC. The V and J genes are TRBV19 and TRBJ2-5; D perhaps matches TRBD1 (5 bases). Germline CDR1 LNHDA, CDR2 SQIVND (reference sequence). This CDR3 has 13 amino acids. Trimming shortened V by 6 bases and J by 2 bases, and 10 bases separated the two germline ends.

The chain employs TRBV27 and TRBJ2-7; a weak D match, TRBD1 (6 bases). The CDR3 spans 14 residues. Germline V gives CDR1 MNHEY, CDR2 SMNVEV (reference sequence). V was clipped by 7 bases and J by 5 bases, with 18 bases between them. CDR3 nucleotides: TGTGCCAGCACCCCGGCGGCAGGGGTCCACGAGCAGTACTTC. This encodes CASTPAAGVHEQYF.

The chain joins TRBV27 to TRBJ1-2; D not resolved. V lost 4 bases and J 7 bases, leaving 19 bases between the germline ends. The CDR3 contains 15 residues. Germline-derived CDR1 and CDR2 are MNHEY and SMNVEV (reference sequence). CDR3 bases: TGTGCCAGCAGTTCCCGGACGGTCCCGCGGGGTGGCTACACCTTC. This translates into CASSSRTVPRGGYTF.

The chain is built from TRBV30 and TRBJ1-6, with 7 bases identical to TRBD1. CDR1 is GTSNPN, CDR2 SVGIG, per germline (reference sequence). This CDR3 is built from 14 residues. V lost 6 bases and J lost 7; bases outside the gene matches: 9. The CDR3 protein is CACSRQGRNSPLHF. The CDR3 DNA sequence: TGTGCCTGCTCCAGACAGGGAAGAAATTCACCCCTCCACTTT.

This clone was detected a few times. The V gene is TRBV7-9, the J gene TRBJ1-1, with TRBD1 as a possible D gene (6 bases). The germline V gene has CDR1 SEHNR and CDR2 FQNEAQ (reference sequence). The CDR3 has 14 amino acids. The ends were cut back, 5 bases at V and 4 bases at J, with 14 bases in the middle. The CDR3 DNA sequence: TGTGCCAGCAGCCCGCGAGGGGGGGGCACTGAAGCTTTCTTT. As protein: CASSPRGGGTEAFF.

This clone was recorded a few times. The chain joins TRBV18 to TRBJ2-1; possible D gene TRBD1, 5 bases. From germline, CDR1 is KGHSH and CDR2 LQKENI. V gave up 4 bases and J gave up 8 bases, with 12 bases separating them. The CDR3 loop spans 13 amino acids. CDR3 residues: CASSQGPADEQFF. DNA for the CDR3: TGTGCCAGCTCACAGGGGCCGGCGGATGAGCAGTTCTTC.

CDR3 amino acids: CASSISGGEGTNEKLFF. The CDR3 nucleotides read TGTGCCAGCAGCATCTCAGGGGGCGAGGGAACTAATGAAAAACTGTTTTTT. The rearrangement joins TRBV21-1 to TRBJ1-4; TRBD1, as called in the table, went unchecked against the DNA. TRBV21-1 is deemed a pseudogene. The CDR3 spans 17 residues.

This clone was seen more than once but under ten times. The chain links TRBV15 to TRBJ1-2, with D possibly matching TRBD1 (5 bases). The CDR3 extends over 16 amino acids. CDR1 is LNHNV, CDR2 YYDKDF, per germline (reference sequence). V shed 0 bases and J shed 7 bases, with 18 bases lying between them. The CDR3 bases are TGTGCCACCAGCAGAGATTGGGGGGGAACTACAGGTGGCTACACCTTC. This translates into CATSRDWGGTTGGYTF.

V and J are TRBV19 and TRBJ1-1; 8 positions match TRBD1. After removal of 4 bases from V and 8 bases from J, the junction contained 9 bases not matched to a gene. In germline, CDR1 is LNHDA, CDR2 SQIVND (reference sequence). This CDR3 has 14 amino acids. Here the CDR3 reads CASSTQDRVHEAFF. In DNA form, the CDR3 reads TGTGCCAGTAGTACCCAGGACAGGGTGCACGAAGCTTTCTTT.

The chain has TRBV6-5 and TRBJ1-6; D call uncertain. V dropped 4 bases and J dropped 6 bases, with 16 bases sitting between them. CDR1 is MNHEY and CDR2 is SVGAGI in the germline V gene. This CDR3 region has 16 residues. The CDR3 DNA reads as TGTGCCAGCAGTTTAGTGGCGGATCCGGTTAATTCACCCCTCCACTTT. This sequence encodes CASSLVADPVNSPLHF.

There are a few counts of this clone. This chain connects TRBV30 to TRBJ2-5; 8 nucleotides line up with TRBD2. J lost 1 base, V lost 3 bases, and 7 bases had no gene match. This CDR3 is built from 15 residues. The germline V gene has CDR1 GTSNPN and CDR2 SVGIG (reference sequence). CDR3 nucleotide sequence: TGTGCCTGGAGGACCAGCGGGGGATTCCAAGAGACCCAGTACTTC. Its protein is CAWRTSGGFQETQYF.

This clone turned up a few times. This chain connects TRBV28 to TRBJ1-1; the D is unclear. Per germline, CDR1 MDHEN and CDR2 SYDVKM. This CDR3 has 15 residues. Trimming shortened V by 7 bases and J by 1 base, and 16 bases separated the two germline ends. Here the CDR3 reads CASIPPGSGNTEAFF. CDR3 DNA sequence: TGTGCCAGCATTCCCCCAGGATCCGGGAACACTGAAGCTTTCTTT.

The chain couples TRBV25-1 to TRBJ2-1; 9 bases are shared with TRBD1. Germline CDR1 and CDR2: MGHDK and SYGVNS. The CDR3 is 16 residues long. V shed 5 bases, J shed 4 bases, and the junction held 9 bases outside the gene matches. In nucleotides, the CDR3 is TGTGCCAGCAGTTTACCGGGACAGGGCATATACAATGAGCAGTTCTTC. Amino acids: CASSLPGQGIYNEQFF.

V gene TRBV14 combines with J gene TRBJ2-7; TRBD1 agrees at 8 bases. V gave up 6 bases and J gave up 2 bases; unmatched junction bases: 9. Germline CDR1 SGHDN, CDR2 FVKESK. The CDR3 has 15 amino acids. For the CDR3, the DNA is TGTGCCAGCAGATTATCCGGGACAGGCACCTACGAGCAGTACTTC. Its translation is CASRLSGTGTYEQYF.